The clone carrying this TCR beta chain has a count of ten or more. Trimming stripped 4 bases from V and 4 bases from J, with 7 bases between. Germline V gene sequence: CDR1 SQVTM, CDR2 ANQGSEA. CDR3 size: 11 residues. The data stem from a study of T cells in Graves' hyperthyroidism and ophthalmopathy. The investigators amplified TCR beta CDR3 regions from RNA transcripts. First-round RT-PCR targeting the TCR CDR3 was performed with the HTBI primer set. TCRdb recomputed calls from the multiplex PCR reads with MiXCR, one row per CDR3 protein. This table has over 250,000 distinct CDR3 sequences, about an eighth appearing once.

The sequencing sample was made of blood. The chain is built from TRBV29-1 and TRBJ2-5; tentatively, D is TRBD1 or TRBD2 (5 bases each). This TCR was recovered from a woman aged 35 to 49 with Graves' ophthalmopathy. DNA of the CDR3: TGCAGCGTTGGGGACCTAGAGACCCAGTACTTC. Translating it yields CSVGDLETQYF.